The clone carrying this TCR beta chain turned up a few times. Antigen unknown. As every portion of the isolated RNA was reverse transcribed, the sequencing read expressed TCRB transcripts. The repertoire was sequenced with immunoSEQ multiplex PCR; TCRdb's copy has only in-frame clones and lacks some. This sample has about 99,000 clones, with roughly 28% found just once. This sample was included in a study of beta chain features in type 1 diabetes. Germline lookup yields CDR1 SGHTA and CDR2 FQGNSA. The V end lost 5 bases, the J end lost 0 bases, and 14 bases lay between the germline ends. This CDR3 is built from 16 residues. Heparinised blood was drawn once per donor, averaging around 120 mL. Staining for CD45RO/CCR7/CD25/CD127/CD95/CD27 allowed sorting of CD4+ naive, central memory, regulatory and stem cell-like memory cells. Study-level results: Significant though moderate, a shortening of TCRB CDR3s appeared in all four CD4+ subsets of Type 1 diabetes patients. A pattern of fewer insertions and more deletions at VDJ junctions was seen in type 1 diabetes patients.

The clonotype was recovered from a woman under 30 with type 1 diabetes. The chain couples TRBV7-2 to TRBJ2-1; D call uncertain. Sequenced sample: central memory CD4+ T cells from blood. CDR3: CASSQEGGNSYNEQFF. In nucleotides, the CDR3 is TGTGCCAGCAGCCAAGAAGGCGGTAACTCCTACAATGAGCAGTTCTTC. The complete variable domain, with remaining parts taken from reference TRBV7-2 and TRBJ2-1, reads GAGVSQSPSNKVTEKGKDVELRCDPISGHTALYWYRQSLGQGLEFLIYFQGNSAPDKSGLPSDRFSAERTGGSVSTLTIQRTQQEDSAVYLCASSQEGGNSYNEQFFGPGTRLTVL.